A single sample is the source of the 8 T cell receptor beta chains below, sequenced in a study of blood T cell repertoires in COVID-19. Repertoires were generated with immunoSEQ multiplex PCR, while TCRdb's copy carries only in-frame clones and drops some. The sample lists some 330,000 clones, roughly 86% occurring once. Sequencing was carried out using PBMCs or T cells enriched from blood (not recorded which). All receptors come from a man aged 35-49 years in a cohort exposed to, infected with or recovered from COVID-19 (not recorded which).

The J gene is TRBJ2-7, the V gene TRBV2, with TRBD2 matching over 7 bases. The germline CDR1 and CDR2 sequences are SNHLY and FYNNEI. This CDR3 region has 14 residues. Germline trimming cut 7 bases from V and 2 bases from J; bases unmatched to any gene: 8. The CDR3 sequence is CASMRSGGPYEQYF. The CDR3 nucleotides read TGTGCCAGCATGCGCTCGGGAGGTCCCTACGAGCAGTACTTC.

The rearrangement joins TRBV6-4 to TRBJ1-6; 7 bases are a match to TRBD1. The J segment lost 6 bases and the V segment lost 0 bases, leaving 8 bases of the junction unmatched. The CDR3 covers 17 residues. The germline V gene encodes CDR1 MRHNA and CDR2 SNTAGT. CDR3 sequence reads: CASSDSTRGTGNSPLHF. The CDR3 region has the DNA TGTGCCAGCAGTGACTCGACCAGGGGGACGGGTAATTCACCCCTCCACTTT.

The chain uses TRBV15 and TRBJ1-5; D is possibly TRBD1 (5 bases). The CDR3 extends over 15 amino acids. In germline, CDR1 is LNHNV, CDR2 YYDKDF (reference sequence). The ends were cut back, 0 bases at V and 1 base at J, with 7 bases in the middle. CDR3 in DNA: TGTGCCACCAGCAGAGAGCAGGGAAGCAATCAGCCCCAGCATTTT. This sequence encodes CATSREQGSNQPQHF.

In its sample, this clone was seen once. The CDR3, as DNA: TGTGCCAGCAGACCCACCGGACAGGCGAGCTCCTACGAGCAGTACTTC. Protein sequence: CASRPTGQASSYEQYF. The chain is built from TRBV28 and TRBJ2-7, with 7 bases matching TRBD1. This CDR3 is 16 amino acids long. The V gene's germline CDR1 is MDHEN and CDR2 SYDVKM. J gave up 0 bases and V 6 bases, and 11 bases lay outside the gene matches.

Written as DNA, the CDR3 is TGTGCCAGCAGCCAAACTAGCGGGAGGGCCTACGAGCAGTACTTC. Translated, it gives CASSQTSGRAYEQYF. This chain uses TRBV3-1 (or the pseudogene TRBV3-2) with TRBJ2-7; 13 bases align to TRBD2. V shed 2 bases, J shed 2 bases, and the junction held 0 bases outside the gene matches. The germline gives CDR1 LGHDT, CDR2 YNNKEL (reference sequence). This CDR3 contains 15 residues.

V gene TRBV4-2 combines with J gene TRBJ2-1, with no clear D. The CDR3 is 16 residues long. Germline-derived CDR1 and CDR2 are LGHNA and YNFKEQ. V was trimmed by 0 bases and J by 0 bases, leaving 9 bases between them. The CDR3 loop reads CASSQDYGSSYNEQFF. The CDR3 DNA follows: TGTGCCAGCAGCCAAGATTATGGCAGCTCCTACAATGAGCAGTTCTTC.

DNA of the CDR3: TGTGCCAGCAGCGGAACCGGGACAGGGGCCTCCATTAACACTGAAGCTTTCTTT. Translation gives CASSGTGTGASINTEAFF. The V call is TRBV7-8, the J call TRBJ1-1; TRBD1 matches 10 bases. This CDR3 is 18 amino acids long. V lost 5 bases, J lost 2 bases, and 14 bases stayed unmatched. CDR1 and CDR2 from the germline V gene are SGHVS and FQNEAQ.

J is TRBJ2-1 and V is TRBV10-3, with 12 bases fitting TRBD2. J was trimmed by 9 bases and V by 5 bases; bases with no gene match: 8. The V gene's germline CDR1 is ENHRY and CDR2 SYGVKD. The CDR3 sequence is 15 residues long. Written as DNA, the CDR3 is TGTGCCATCAGTCGGACTAGCGGGATAGTATCTGAGCAGTTCTTC. Its protein is CAISRTSGIVSEQFF.